This T cell receptor (beta chain) was found in a study of cytomegalovirus exposure and HLA in healthy donors. Trimming at V came to 4 bases and at J to 6 bases, leaving 2 bases not matched to a gene. This CDR3 region has 13 residues. Germline V gives CDR1 SGHDT, CDR2 YYEEEE. Overall study findings and caveats: Sequencing depth across donors, presence/absence analyses assumed, was roughly uniform.

All donors participated as healthy donors of bone marrow. PCR used 60 Vbeta primers and 13 Jbeta primers. Sequencing was performed with immunoSEQ multiplex PCR; in TCRdb, only in-frame clones are kept and a portion is missing. This sample has approximately 100,000 clones, with roughly 10% found just once. In this sample, this clone turned up a few times. Its cognate antigen is unknown. The sequence was obtained from a man aged 50 to 60 in good health and CMV-seropositive. Sequencing input: PBMCs. This rearrangement joins TRBV5-6 to TRBJ1-4; TRBD1 agrees at 8 bases. The CDR3 sequence is CASSKDRDEKLFF. CDR3 coding DNA: TGTGCCAGCAGCAAGGACAGGGATGAAAAACTGTTTTTT.